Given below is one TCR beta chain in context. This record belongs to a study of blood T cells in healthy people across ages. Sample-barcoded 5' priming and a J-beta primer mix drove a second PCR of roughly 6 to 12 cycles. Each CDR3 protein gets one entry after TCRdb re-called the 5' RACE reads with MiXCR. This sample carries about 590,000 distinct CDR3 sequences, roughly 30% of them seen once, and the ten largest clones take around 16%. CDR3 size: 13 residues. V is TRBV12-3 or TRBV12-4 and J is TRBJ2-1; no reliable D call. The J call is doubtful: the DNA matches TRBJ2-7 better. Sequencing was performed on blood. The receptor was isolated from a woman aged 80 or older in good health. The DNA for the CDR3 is TGTGCCAGCAGTTTAGCCCCAGGCAATGAGCAGTACTTC. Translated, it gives CASSLAPGNEQYF.